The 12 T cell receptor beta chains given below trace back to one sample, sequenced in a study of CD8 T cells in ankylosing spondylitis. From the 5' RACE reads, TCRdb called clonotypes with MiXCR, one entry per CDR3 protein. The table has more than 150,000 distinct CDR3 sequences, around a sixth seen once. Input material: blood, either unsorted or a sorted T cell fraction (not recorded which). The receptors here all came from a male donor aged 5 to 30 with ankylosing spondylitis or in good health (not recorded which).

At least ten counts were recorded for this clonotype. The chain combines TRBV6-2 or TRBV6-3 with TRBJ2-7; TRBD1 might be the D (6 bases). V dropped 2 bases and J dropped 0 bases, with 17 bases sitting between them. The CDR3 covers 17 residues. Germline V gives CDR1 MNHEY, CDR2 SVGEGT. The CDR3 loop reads CASSYIPSTGSSYEQYF. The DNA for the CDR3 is TGTGCCAGCAGTTACATCCCCTCTACAGGGAGCTCCTACGAGCAGTACTTC.

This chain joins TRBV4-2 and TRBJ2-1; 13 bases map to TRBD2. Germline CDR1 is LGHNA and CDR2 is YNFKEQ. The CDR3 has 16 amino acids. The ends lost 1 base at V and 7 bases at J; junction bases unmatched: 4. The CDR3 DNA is TGTGCCAGCAGCCAAGGGGGACTAGCGGGATTGAATGAGCAGTTCTTC. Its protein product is CASSQGGLAGLNEQFF.

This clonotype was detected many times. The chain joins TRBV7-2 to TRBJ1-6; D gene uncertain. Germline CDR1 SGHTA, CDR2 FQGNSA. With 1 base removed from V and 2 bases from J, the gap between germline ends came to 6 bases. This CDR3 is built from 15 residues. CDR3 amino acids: CASSLGQAYNSPLHF. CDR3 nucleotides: TGTGCCAGCAGCTTAGGCCAGGCCTATAATTCACCCCTCCACTTT.

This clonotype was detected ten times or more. CDR3: CASSPALARVNEQFF. CDR3 nucleotide sequence: TGTGCCAGCAGTCCTGCCCTAGCGAGAGTCAATGAGCAGTTCTTC. The chain combines TRBV6-5 with TRBJ2-1; a possible D gene is TRBD2 (6 bases). Germline V gives CDR1 MNHEY, CDR2 SVGAGI. V lost 5 bases, J lost 6 bases, and 17 bases lay in between. The CDR3 extends over 15 amino acids.

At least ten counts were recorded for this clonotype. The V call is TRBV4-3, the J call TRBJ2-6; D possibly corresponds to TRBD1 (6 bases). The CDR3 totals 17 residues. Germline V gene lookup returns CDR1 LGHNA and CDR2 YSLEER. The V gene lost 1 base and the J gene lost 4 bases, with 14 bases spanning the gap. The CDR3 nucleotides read TGCGCCAGCAGCCAAGGGAACGTGGGGGCGGGGGCCAACGTCCTGACTTTC. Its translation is CASSQGNVGAGANVLTF.

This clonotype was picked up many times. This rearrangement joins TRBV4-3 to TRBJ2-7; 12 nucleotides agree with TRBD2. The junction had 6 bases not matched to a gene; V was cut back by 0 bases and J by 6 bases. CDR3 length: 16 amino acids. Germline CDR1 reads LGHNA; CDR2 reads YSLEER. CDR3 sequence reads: CASSQDSKLAGGEQYF. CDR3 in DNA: TGCGCCAGCAGCCAAGATAGTAAACTAGCGGGAGGCGAGCAGTACTTC.

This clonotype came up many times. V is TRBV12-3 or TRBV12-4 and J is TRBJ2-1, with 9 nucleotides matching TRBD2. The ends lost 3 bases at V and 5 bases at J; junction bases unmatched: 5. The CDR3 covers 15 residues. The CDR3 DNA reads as TGTGCCAGCAGTTTTTGGCTAGCGGGGAACAATGAGCAGTTCTTC. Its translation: CASSFWLAGNNEQFF.

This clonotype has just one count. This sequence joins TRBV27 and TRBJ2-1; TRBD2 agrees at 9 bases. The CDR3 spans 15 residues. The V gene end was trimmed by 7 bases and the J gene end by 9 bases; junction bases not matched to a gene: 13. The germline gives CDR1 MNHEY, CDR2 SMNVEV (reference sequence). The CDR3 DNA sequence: TGTGCCAGCAATGATCGGCTAGCGGGAATTGGTGAGCAGTTCTTC. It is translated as CASNDRLAGIGEQFF.

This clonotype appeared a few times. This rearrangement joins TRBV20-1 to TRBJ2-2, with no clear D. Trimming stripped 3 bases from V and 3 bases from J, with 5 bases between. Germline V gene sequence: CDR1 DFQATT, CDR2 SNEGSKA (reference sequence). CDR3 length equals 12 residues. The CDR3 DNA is TGCAGTGCTAGTCAGTACACCGGGGAGCTGTTTTTT. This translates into CSASQYTGELFF.

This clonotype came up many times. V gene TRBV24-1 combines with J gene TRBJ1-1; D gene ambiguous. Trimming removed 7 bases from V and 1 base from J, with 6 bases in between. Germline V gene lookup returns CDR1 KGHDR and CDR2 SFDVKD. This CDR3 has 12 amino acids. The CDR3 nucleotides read TGTGCCACCAGAGCACCGAACACTGAAGCTTTCTTT. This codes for CATRAPNTEAFF.

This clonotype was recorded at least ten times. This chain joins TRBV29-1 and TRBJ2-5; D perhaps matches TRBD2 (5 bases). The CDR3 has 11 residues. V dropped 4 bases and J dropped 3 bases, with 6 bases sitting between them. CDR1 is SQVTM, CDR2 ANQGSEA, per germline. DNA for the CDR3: TGCAGCGTTGTGAGGGAAGAGACCCAGTACTTC. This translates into CSVVREETQYF.

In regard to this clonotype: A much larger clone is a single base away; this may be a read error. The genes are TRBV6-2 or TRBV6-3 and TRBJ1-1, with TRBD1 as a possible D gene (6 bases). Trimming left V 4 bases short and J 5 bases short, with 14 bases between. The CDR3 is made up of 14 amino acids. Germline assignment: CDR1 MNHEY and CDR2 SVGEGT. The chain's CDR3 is CASSSSLGATEAFF. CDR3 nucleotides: TGTGCCAGCAGTTCCTCGTTGGGGGCGACTGAAGCTTTCTTT.